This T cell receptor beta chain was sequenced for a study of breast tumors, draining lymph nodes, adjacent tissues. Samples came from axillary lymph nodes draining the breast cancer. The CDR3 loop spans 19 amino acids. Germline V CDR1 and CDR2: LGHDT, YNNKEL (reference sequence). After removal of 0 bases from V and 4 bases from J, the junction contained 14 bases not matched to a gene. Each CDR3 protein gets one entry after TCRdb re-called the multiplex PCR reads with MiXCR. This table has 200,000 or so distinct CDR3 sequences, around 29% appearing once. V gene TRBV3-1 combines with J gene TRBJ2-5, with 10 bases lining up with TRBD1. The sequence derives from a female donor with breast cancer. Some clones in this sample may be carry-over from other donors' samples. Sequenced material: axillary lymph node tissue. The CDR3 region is CASSQDHKGGTGVRETQYF. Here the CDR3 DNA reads TGTGCCAGCAGCCAAGATCACAAGGGAGGGACAGGGGTGAGAGAGACCCAGTACTTC.